A single count supports the clone carrying this T cell receptor beta chain. The data were taken from a study of blood T cell repertoires in COVID-19. Study-wide context: Whether acute or convalescent, the COVID-19 samples came from the United States, Italy and Spain. In each case, the material was cDNA or gDNA derived from T cells, B-cell-depleted T cells, or PBMCs.

Original methodology: Using reference gene primer amplification, nucleated cell counts were estimated. The assay was immunoSEQ multiplex PCR, and TCRdb's table has in-frame clones only and misses some. The V and J calls and clone size are taken from that table; D and trimming were inferred from the DNA. The sample has tens of thousands of clones, just over 85% seen once. V lost 1 base to trimming and J lost 6 bases, with 7 bases between them. The length of the CDR3 is 12 residues. Germline V gene lookup returns CDR1 SGHNT and CDR2 YENEEA. The TCR comes from a man in his 60s with acute or convalescent COVID-19. The chain couples TRBV11-3 to TRBJ2-7, with a weak D call TRBD2 (6 bases). Input material: peripheral blood. Written as DNA, the CDR3 is TGTGCCAGCAGCTTAGTGGGGGGCGAGCAGTACTTC. Its protein product is CASSLVGGEQYF. Drawing the rest from reference TRBV11-3 and TRBJ2-7, the complete variable domain is EAGVVQSPRYKIIEKKQPVAFWCNPISGHNTLYWYLQNLGQGPELLIRYENEEAVDDSQLPKDRFSAERLKGVDSTLKIQPAELGDSAVYLCASSLVGGEQYFGPGTRLTVT.